These 2 T cell receptor beta chains were sequenced from one sample in a study of PD-1 blockade in classical Hodgkin lymphoma. All the patients suffered relapse after autologous stem cell transplantation, and brentuximab vedotin exposure differed. Using immunoSEQ multiplex PCR, the repertoire was profiled, and TCRdb retains in-frame clones only, with some absent. The data hold around 50,000 clones, with approximately 89% observed a single time. The source was peripheral blood mononuclear cells (PBMCs), collected before the second cycle of nivolumab. The source of these receptors is a human donor with classical Hodgkin lymphoma.

V gene TRBV7-3 combines with J gene TRBJ2-1; a weak D match, TRBD2 (5 bases). The CDR3 has 14 residues. Germline CDR1 and CDR2: SGHTA and FQGTGA. The V end was cut by 0 bases, the J end by 6 bases, with 9 bases between. The DNA of the CDR3 is TGTGCCAGCAGCTTAACCCCTGGGAGCAATGAGCAGTTCTTC. Translated: CASSLTPGSNEQFF.

The rearrangement links TRBV6-1 to TRBJ2-3, with D unresolved. V gave up 7 bases and J gave up 2 bases, with 13 bases separating them. The length of the CDR3 is 14 residues. CDR1 is MNHNS, CDR2 SASEGT, per germline. The CDR3 reads CASTFPVDTDTQYF. CDR3 nucleotides: TGTGCCAGCACCTTCCCCGTGGACACAGATACGCAGTATTTT.